This T cell receptor beta chain was recovered during a study of molecular identifiers for immune sequencing clone quantification. Study-level information: In replicates, RNA from roughly 20,000 or 100,000 naive CD8 cells was split five ways, four sequenced. Study-level findings and limits: Researchers reportedly could pick up spiked Jurkat TCR RNA from one cell mixed into more than 800,000 naive cells. For effector cells, clones above 20 RNA copies held over 98% of molecules; for naive cells, under 1%.

Turning to this clonotype: The antigen is undetermined.

Generation of bulk TCR libraries relied on previously described methods and listed TCR primers. Each CDR3 protein gets one entry after TCRdb re-called the PCR reads with MiXCR. This sample has about 6,100 distinct CDR3 sequences; around 17% occur once, and the top ten carry 2% to 3%. From germline, CDR1 is PRHDT and CDR2 FYEKMQ (reference sequence). The V and J ends lost 3 bases and 2 bases, in that order; junction bases with no gene match: 2. The CDR3 totals 15 residues. The chain carries TRBV13 and TRBJ2-2; TRBD1 aligns across 8 bases. Source material: naive CD8+ T cells from blood, with Jurkat cell RNA spiked in. Subset described: FACS-sorted CD8+CD4-CCR7+CD45RA+ naive T cells. The receptor's source is a human donor in good health. Some libraries in this study had Jurkat cell RNA spiked in. CDR3 amino acids: CASSFQGANTGELFF. The CDR3 DNA follows: TGTGCCAGCAGCTTTCAGGGGGCCAACACCGGGGAGCTGTTTTTT.